This T cell receptor beta chain is from a study of cytomegalovirus exposure and HLA in healthy donors. PCR primers comprised 60 Vbeta and 13 Jbeta primers. Profiled with immunoSEQ multiplex PCR; TCRdb holds only in-frame clones, not every one. This sample has around 70,000 clones, with around 73% found just once. Between the trimmed V and J ends, which lost 5 bases and 4 bases, there was a span of 17 bases. CDR1 MDHEN and CDR2 SYDVKM come from the germline V gene. This CDR3 is 15 amino acids long. This receptor was identified in a woman aged 40 to 49 in good health and CMV-seropositive. The chain is built from TRBV28 and TRBJ1-1; no firm D call. The sample comprised PBMCs. CDR3 nucleotide sequence: TGTGCCAGCAGTCTAAGACCTCGGCCGGGCACTGAAGCTTTCTTT. Amino acids: CASSLRPRPGTEAFF.